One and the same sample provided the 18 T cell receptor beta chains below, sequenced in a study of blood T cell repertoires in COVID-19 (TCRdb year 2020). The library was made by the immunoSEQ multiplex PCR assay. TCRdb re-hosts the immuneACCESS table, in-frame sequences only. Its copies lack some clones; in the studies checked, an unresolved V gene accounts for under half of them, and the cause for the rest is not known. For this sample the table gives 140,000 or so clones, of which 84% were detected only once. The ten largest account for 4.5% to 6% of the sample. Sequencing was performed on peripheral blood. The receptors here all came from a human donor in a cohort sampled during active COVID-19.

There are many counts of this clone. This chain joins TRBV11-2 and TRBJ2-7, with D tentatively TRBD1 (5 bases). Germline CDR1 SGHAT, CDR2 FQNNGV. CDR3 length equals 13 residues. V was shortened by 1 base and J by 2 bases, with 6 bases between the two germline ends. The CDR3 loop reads CASSLVRAYEQYF. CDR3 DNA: TGTGCCAGCAGCTTAGTCAGGGCCTACGAGCAGTACTTC.

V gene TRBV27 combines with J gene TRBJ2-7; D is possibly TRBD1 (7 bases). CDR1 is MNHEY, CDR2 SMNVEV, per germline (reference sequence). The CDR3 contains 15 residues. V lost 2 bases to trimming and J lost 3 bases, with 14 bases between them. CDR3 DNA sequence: TGTGCCAGCAGTTTAGGACAGGAGGGTGACTACGAGCAGTACTTC. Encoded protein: CASSLGQEGDYEQYF.

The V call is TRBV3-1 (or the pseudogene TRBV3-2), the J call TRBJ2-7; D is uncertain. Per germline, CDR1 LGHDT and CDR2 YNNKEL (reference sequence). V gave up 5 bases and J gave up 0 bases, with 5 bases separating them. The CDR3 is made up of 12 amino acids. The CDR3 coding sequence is TGTGCCAGCAGCGAGAACTCCTACGAGCAGTACTTC. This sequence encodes CASSENSYEQYF.

The CDR3: CASRENLSPEQYF. As DNA, the CDR3 is TGTGCCAGCAGGGAGAATCTCTCTCCCGAGCAGTACTTC. The rearrangement joins TRBV6-5 to TRBJ2-7; D unclear. The CDR3 is 13 amino acids. Germline V gene sequence: CDR1 MNHEY, CDR2 SVGAGI. V was shortened by 6 bases and J by 6 bases, with 15 bases between the two germline ends.

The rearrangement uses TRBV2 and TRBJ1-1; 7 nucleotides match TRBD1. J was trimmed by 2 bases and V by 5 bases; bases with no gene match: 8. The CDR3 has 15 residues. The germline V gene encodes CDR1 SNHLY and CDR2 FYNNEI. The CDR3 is CASSLPTGTNTEAFF. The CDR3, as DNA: TGTGCCAGCAGTCTTCCGACAGGGACCAACACTGAAGCTTTCTTT.

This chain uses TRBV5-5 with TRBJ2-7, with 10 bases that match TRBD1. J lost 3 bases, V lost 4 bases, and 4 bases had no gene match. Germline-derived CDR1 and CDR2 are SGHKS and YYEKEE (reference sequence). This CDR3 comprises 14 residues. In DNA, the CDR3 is TGTGCCAGCAGCCCCGGGACAGGGGACTACGAGCAGTACTTC. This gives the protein CASSPGTGDYEQYF.

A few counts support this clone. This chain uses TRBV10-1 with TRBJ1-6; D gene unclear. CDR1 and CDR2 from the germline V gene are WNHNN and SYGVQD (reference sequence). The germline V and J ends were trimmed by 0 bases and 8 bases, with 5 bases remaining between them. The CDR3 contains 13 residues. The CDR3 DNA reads TGCGCCAGCAGTGAGTCGTTCGATTCACCCCTCCACTTT. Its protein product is CASSESFDSPLHF.

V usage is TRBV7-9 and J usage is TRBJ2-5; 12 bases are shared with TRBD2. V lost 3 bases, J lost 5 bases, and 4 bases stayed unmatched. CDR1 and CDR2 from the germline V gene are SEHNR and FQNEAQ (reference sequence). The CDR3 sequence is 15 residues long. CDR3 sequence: CASSFGLAGSETQYF. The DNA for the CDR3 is TGTGCCAGCAGCTTCGGACTAGCGGGGTCGGAGACCCAGTACTTC.

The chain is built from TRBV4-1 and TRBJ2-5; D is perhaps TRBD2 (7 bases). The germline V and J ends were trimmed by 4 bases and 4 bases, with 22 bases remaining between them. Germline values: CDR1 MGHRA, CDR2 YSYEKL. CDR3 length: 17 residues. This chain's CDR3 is CASSRSLRGGGGETQYF. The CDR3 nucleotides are TGCGCCAGCAGCCGATCCCTGAGAGGGGGAGGGGGAGAGACCCAGTACTTC.

The CDR3 sequence: CASSPRLGQGNTEAFF. As DNA, the CDR3 is TGTGCCAGCAGCCCCCGATTGGGACAGGGAAACACTGAAGCTTTCTTT. The J gene is TRBJ1-1, the V gene TRBV11-1; 9 positions agree with TRBD1. The germline CDR1 and CDR2 sequences are SGHAT and FQDESV (reference sequence). The CDR3 runs to 16 residues. V gave up 5 bases and J gave up 2 bases; unmatched junction bases: 9.

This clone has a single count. The CDR3 coding sequence is TGTGCCAGCAGCTTAGGGGTAGCAAACACTGAAGCTTTCTTT. This sequence encodes CASSLGVANTEAFF. The chain employs TRBV11-2 and TRBJ1-1; D remains ambiguous. CDR3 size: 14 residues. Germline lookup yields CDR1 SGHAT and CDR2 FQNNGV. V dropped 1 base and J dropped 2 bases, with 8 bases sitting between them.

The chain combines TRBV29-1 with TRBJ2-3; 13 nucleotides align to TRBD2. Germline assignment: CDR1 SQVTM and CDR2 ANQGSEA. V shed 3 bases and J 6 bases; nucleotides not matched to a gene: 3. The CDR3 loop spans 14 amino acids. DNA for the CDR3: TGCAGCGTTGAGGGGACTAGCGGGGTGGATACGCAGTATTTT. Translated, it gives CSVEGTSGVDTQYF.

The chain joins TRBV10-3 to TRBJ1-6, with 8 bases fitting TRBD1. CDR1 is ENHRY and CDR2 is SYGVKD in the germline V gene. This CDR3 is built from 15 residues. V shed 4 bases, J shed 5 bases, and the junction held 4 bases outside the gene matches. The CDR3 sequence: CAISGGTGDNSPLHF. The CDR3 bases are TGTGCCATCAGTGGAGGGACAGGAGATAATTCACCCCTCCACTTT.

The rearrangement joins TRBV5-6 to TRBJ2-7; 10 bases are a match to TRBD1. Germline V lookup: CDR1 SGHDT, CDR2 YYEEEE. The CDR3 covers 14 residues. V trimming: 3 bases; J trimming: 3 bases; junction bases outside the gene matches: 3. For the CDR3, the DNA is TGTGCCAGCAGCTGGGGACAGGGGATCTACGAGCAGTACGTC. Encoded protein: CASSWGQGIYEQYV.

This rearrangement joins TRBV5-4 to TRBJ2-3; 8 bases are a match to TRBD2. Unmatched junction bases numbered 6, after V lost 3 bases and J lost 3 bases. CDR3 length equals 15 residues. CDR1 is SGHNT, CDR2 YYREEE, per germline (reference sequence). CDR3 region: CASSSQREWTDTQYF. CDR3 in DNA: TGTGCCAGCAGCTCCCAGCGGGAGTGGACAGATACGCAGTATTTT.

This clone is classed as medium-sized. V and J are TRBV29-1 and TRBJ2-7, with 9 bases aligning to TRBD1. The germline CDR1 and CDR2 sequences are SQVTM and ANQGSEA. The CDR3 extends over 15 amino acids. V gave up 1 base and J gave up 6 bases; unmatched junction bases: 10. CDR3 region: CSVEVSGTGTGEQYF. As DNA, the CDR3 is TGCAGCGTTGAAGTTTCCGGGACAGGGACGGGCGAGCAGTACTTC.

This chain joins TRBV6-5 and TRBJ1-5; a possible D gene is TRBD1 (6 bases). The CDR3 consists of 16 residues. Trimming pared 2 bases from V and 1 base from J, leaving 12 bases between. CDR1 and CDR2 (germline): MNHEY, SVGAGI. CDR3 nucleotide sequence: TGTGCCAGCAGTTACAGGTTTACAGGGAGCAATCAGCCCCAGCATTTT. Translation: CASSYRFTGSNQPQHF.

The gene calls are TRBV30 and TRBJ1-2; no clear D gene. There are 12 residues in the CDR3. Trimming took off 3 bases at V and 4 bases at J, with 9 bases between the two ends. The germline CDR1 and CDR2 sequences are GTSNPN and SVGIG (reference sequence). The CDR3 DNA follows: TGTGCCTGGAGCCCAGGCTCCTATGGCTACACCTTC. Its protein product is CAWSPGSYGYTF.